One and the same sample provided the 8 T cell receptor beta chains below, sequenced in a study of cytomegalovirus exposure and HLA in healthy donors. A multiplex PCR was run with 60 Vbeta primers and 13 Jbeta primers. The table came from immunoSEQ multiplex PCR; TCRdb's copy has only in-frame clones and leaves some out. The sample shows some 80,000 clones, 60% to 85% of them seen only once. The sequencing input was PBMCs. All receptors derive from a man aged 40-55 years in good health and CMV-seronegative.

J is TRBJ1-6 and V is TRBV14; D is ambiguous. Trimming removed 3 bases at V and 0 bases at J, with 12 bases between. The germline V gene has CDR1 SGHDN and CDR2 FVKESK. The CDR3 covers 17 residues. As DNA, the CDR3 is TGTGCCAGCAGCCAGGACCCTGGGAGCTCCTATAATTCACCCCTCCACTTT. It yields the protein CASSQDPGSSYNSPLHF.

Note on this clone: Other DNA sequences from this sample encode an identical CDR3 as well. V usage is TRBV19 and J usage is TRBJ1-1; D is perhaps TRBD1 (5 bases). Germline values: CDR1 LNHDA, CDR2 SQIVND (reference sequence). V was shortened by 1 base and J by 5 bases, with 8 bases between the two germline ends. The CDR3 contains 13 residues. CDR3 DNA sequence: TGTGCCAGTAGTATAGGGGGCGCGACTGAAGCTTTCTTT. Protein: CASSIGGATEAFF.

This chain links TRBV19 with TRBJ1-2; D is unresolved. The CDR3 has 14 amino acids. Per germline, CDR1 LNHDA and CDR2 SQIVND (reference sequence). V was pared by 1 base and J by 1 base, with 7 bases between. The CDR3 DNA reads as TGTGCCAGTAGTATAGGTGGGCTTAACTATGGCTACACCTTC. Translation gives CASSIGGLNYGYTF.

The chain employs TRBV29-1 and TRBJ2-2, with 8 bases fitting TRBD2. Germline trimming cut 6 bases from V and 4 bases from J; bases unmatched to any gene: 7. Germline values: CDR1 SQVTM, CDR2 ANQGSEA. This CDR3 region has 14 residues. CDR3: CSVTAGEVTGELFF. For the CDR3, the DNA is TGCAGCGTCACAGCGGGAGAAGTCACCGGGGAGCTGTTTTTT.

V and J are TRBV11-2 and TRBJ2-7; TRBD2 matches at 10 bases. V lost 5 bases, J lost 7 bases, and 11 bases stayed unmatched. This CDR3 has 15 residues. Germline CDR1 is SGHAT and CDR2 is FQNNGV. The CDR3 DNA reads TGTGCCAGCAGCCCAGACGGACTAGCGGTTAGGGAGCAGTACTTC. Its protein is CASSPDGLAVREQYF.

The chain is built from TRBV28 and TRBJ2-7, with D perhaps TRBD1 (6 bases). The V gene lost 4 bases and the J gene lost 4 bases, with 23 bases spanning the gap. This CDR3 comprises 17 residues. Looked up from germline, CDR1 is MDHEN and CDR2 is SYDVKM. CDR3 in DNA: TGTGCCAGCAGTTATATCATCGCGTCCGGGACAAAATACGAGCAGTACTTC. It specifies CASSYIIASGTKYEQYF.

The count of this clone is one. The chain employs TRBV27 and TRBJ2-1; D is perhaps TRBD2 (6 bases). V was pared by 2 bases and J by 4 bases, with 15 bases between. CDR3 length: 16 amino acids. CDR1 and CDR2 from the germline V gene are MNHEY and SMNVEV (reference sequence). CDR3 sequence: CASSLVGAGNYNEQFF. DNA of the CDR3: TGTGCCAGCAGTTTAGTTGGGGCGGGAAATTACAATGAGCAGTTCTTC.

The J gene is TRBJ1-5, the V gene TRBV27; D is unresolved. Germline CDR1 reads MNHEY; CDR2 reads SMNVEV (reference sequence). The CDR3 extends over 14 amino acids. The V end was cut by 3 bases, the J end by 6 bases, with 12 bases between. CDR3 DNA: TGTGCCAGCAGTTTCGGGTCGGGGAGTCAGCCCCAGCATTTT. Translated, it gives CASSFGSGSQPQHF.